This TCR beta chain was sequenced in a study of blood T cell repertoires in COVID-19. Per the authors' pipeline: Scientists estimated how many nucleated cells there were by amplifying reference gene primers. Profiled with immunoSEQ multiplex PCR; TCRdb holds only in-frame clones, not every one. V and J calls and clone size come straight from that table; D and trimming were deduced from the DNA. The sample lists fewer than 300,000 clones; over 75% were seen once. Deletions cut 8 bases from V and 0 bases from J, with 20 bases between. CDR3 length equals 16 residues. Germline CDR1 reads MNHEY; CDR2 reads SMNVEV (reference sequence).

Sequences were obtained from peripheral blood. This sequence originates from a man aged 50-59 years with COVID-19, enrolled during active disease. The J gene is TRBJ2-7, the V gene TRBV27; D gene ambiguous. The CDR3 DNA is TGTGCCAGCCATTCTGGGCCCAGTTGGCGCTCCTACGAGCAGTACTTC. Amino acid sequence: CASHSGPSWRSYEQYF.